This T cell receptor (beta chain) came from a study of graft-versus-host responses after intestinal transplantation. Whole-study findings and limits: GvH clones detected in recipient marrow included some appearing first in ileum or blood.

This table comes from immunoSEQ multiplex PCR, and its TCRdb copy is limited to in-frame clones, with some not included. Of tens of thousands of clones listed, about 93% are singletons. The CDR3 sequence is 12 residues long. V was cut by 2 bases and J by 5 bases, with 7 bases left in between. The germline gives CDR1 SGHDT, CDR2 YYEEEE. On this clone itself: What it recognizes is unknown.

The source was unstimulated CD8+ T cells sorted from spleen or lymph node cells, collected before intestinal transplant. The sequence derives from a human donor who received an intestinal transplant. This chain links TRBV5-6 with TRBJ1-2; D ambiguous. In DNA, the CDR3 is TGTGCCAGCAGCTTCGCAGAATATGGCTACACCTTC. Its protein is CASSFAEYGYTF.